The present T cell receptor beta chain was sequenced within a study of cytomegalovirus exposure and HLA in healthy donors. Primers for the PCR totalled 60 Vbeta and 13 Jbeta. TCRdb's copy holds only in-frame clones and misses some; the assay was immunoSEQ multiplex PCR. Of 120,000 to 150,000 clones listed, 82% were seen once; the top ten hold more than 2.5%. Note on this clone: Its antigen is unidentified. One end of the junction varies from germline; a read error may be responsible.

Study-level points and caveats: In a later analysis, an Asian-associated ancestry cluster reportedly showed fewer N-insertions than the 666-donor mean.

The germline V gene encodes CDR1 MGHDK and CDR2 SYGVNS. The CDR3 contains 16 residues. Sequencing used PBMCs. The sequence was collected from a man aged 18 to 29 in good health and CMV-seropositive. V is TRBV25-1 and J is TRBJ1-4, with 7 bases matching TRBD1. The CDR3 loop is CAGSEYQGATNEKLFF. CDR3 bases: TGTGCCGGCAGTGAATATCAGGGGGCAACTAATGAAAAACTGTTTTTT.